Shown below are 15 T cell receptor beta chains from a single sample sequenced in a study of T cell responses to AZD1222 COVID-19 vaccine. Generated by immunoSEQ multiplex PCR, the TCRdb table keeps only in-frame clones and is missing some. The sample includes roughly 110,000 clones, around 82% of them seen just once. The sequencing used peripheral blood, collected on day 0 of AZD1222 vaccination. Receptor source: an adult in good health.

This sequence joins TRBV3-1 (or the pseudogene TRBV3-2) and TRBJ1-2; 8 positions agree with TRBD1. Unmatched junction bases numbered 10, after V lost 3 bases and J lost 4 bases. The germline V gene encodes CDR1 LGHDT and CDR2 YNNKEL (reference sequence). The CDR3 is 16 amino acids. DNA of the CDR3: TGTGCCAGCAGCCATTCAAGGCCGGACAGGGTCTATGGCTACACCTTC. Residues: CASSHSRPDRVYGYTF.

The V and J genes are TRBV20-1 and TRBJ2-5, with D tentatively TRBD1 (6 bases). Trimming pared 0 bases from V and 9 bases from J, leaving 8 bases between. CDR3 length: 11 amino acids. Germline loops: CDR1 DFQATT, CDR2 SNEGSKA (reference sequence). DNA of the CDR3: TGCAGTGCTAGAGATGGACAGCCCCAGTACTTC. Its translation is CSARDGQPQYF.

DNA for the CDR3: TGTGCCAGCAGTTTGGCCGGGGAGCTGTTTTTT. Translating gives CASSLAGELFF. The chain has TRBV27 and TRBJ2-2; the D is unclear. Trimming left V 3 bases short and J 6 bases short, with 2 bases between. CDR1 is MNHEY and CDR2 is SMNVEV in the germline V gene (reference sequence). This CDR3 has 11 amino acids.

The V gene is TRBV7-9, the J gene TRBJ1-6; 9 bases fit TRBD1. Losses at the gene ends were 3 bases for V and 10 bases for J; bases not matched to a gene: 10. Germline V gives CDR1 SEHNR, CDR2 FQNEAQ (reference sequence). This CDR3 comprises 16 residues. The CDR3 sequence: CASSFGQGSRGSPLHF. CDR3 DNA: TGTGCCAGCAGCTTTGGACAGGGGTCTCGCGGCTCACCCCTCCACTTT.

The chain links TRBV5-4 to TRBJ2-3; possibly TRBD2 for D (6 bases). The CDR3 extends over 14 amino acids. V gave up 4 bases and J gave up 4 bases, with 13 bases separating them. The V gene's germline CDR1 is SGHNT and CDR2 YYREEE (reference sequence). This chain's CDR3 is CASSKTTSPDTQYF. The CDR3 region has the DNA TGTGCCAGCAGCAAAACGACTAGTCCAGATACGCAGTATTTT. Full variable domain (rest looked up from reference TRBV5-4 and TRBJ2-3): ETGVTQSPTHLIKTRGQQVTLRCSSQSGHNTVSWYQQALGQGPQFIFQYYREEENGRGNFPPRFSGLQFPNYSSELNVNALELDDSALYLCASSKTTSPDTQYFGPGTRLTVL.

The chain has TRBV6-5 and TRBJ1-5; TRBD1 matches 7 bases. V lost 6 bases to trimming and J lost 4 bases; unmatched junction nucleotides: 3. Per germline, CDR1 MNHEY and CDR2 SVGAGI. CDR3 length equals 13 residues. In DNA, the CDR3 is TGTGCCAGCAGGGGGGACAGAAATCAGCCCCAGCATTTT. Amino acid sequence: CASRGDRNQPQHF.

The chain carries TRBV3-1 (or the pseudogene TRBV3-2) and TRBJ2-5; tentatively, D is TRBD1 (7 bases). Trimming shortened V by 3 bases and J by 1 base, and 12 bases separated the two germline ends. CDR3 length: 15 amino acids. Germline CDR1 is LGHDT and CDR2 is YNNKEL (reference sequence). Here the CDR3 reads CASSQSGGGQETQYF. In nucleotides, the CDR3 is TGTGCCAGCAGCCAGTCAGGGGGAGGCCAAGAGACCCAGTACTTC.

The chain recombines TRBV30 with TRBJ1-5, with 8 bases fitting TRBD1. V lost 7 bases, J lost 0 bases, and 14 bases stayed unmatched. Germline V gene lookup returns CDR1 GTSNPN and CDR2 SVGIG (reference sequence). This CDR3 region has 17 residues. CDR3 sequence (DNA): TGTGCCTCCAGCTTTTTACAGGGGGGCGATAGCAATCAGCCCCAGCATTTT. Protein: CASSFLQGGDSNQPQHF.

Here the CDR3 reads CASSLINTEAFF. The CDR3 DNA is TGTGCCAGCAGCCTTATTAACACTGAAGCTTTCTTT. V is TRBV27 and J is TRBJ1-1; D remains ambiguous. The CDR3 totals 12 residues. V was cut by 6 bases and J by 2 bases, with 7 bases left in between. Germline V gene data show CDR1 as MNHEY and CDR2 as SMNVEV (reference sequence).

The V and J genes are TRBV2 and TRBJ2-2; a possible D gene is TRBD2 (7 bases). Germline lookup yields CDR1 SNHLY and CDR2 FYNNEI. This CDR3 region has 15 residues. V shed 6 bases and J shed 5 bases, with 16 bases lying between them. CDR3: CASRRAGHPTGELFF. The CDR3 DNA is TGTGCCAGCAGAAGAGCGGGACACCCAACCGGGGAGCTGTTTTTT.

The table lists this clone with a few counts. The chain has TRBV6-6 and TRBJ1-5, with D perhaps TRBD1 (5 bases). CDR1 and CDR2 from the germline V gene are MNHNY and SVGAGI (reference sequence). CDR3 length: 17 amino acids. Trimming shortened V by 5 bases and J by 3 bases, and 20 bases separated the two germline ends. As DNA, the CDR3 is TGTGCCAGCAGTCGCACAAGCCAGGCTGGGGCCAATCAGCCCCAGCATTTT. It encodes CASSRTSQAGANQPQHF.

This chain joins TRBV6-1 and TRBJ2-7; D uncertain. CDR3 length: 13 amino acids. Trimming pared 1 base from V and 0 bases from J, leaving 4 bases between. Germline V gene data show CDR1 as MNHNS and CDR2 as SASEGT. CDR3 region: CASSEVYSYEQYF. The CDR3 DNA sequence: TGTGCCAGCAGTGAAGTCTACTCCTACGAGCAGTACTTC.

This chain connects TRBV7-9 to TRBJ1-5; the D gene is possibly TRBD1 (5 bases). The CDR3 totals 15 residues. V was cut by 1 base and J by 6 bases, with 13 bases left in between. Germline V CDR1 and CDR2: SEHNR, FQNEAQ (reference sequence). DNA for the CDR3: TGTGCCAGCAGCTTAGGGAAAGGGGTTGTTCAGCCCCAGCATTTT. It encodes CASSLGKGVVQPQHF.

J is TRBJ1-5 and V is TRBV6-1; D gene uncertain. Trimming left V 4 bases short and J 8 bases short, with 15 bases between. The CDR3 is 14 amino acids. CDR1 is MNHNS and CDR2 is SASEGT in the germline V gene. In nucleotides, the CDR3 is TGTGCCAGCAGTGCAGGACTGCGCGGGGAGCCCCAGCATTTT. Its protein product is CASSAGLRGEPQHF.

In nucleotides, the CDR3 is TGTGCCAGTAGGGACAGGGAAAATCAGCCCCAGCATTTT. This translates into CASRDRENQPQHF. The rearrangement links TRBV19 to TRBJ1-5; 8 bases agree with TRBD1. CDR1 and CDR2 (germline): LNHDA, SQIVND (reference sequence). The CDR3 length is 13 residues. Trimming removed 6 bases from V and 4 bases from J; junction bases left unmatched: 2.